Listed below are T cell receptor beta chains from one sample, sequenced in a study of PD-1 blockade in classical Hodgkin lymphoma. Libraries were prepared by immunoSEQ multiplex PCR; TCRdb keeps only in-frame clonotypes and omits some of them. The sample lists 25,000 to 35,000 clones; approximately 87% were seen once. Sample: peripheral blood mononuclear cells (PBMCs), taken before the second cycle of nivolumab. The receptors were gathered from a human donor with classical Hodgkin lymphoma. Each CDR3 is given with its conserved first and last residue. Fields, in order: D gene, clone size, J gene, V gene, CDR3 protein, CDR3 DNA. A D gene is named only where the DNA matches it firmly. Only some rows state a clone size, as once, few, many or a class for expanded clones.

D: -
size: -
J: TRBJ2-7
V: TRBV5-1
CDR3: CASSLVGGLSSYEQYF
DNA: TGCGCCAGCAGCTTGGTGGGGGGACTGAGCTCCTACGAGCAGTACTTC

D: TRBD2
size: -
J: TRBJ2-3
V: TRBV7-9
CDR3: CASSRGGAGTDTQYF
DNA: TGTGCCAGCAGCCGCGGGGGGGCCGGGACAGATACGCAGTATTTT

D: -
size: once
J: TRBJ2-5
V: TRBV5-8
CDR3: CASSLGGLETQYF
DNA: TGTGCCAGCAGCTTGGGAGGGCTGGAGACCCAGTACTTC

D: -
size: -
J: TRBJ2-7
V: TRBV6-5
CDR3: CASSYRQVSYEQYF
DNA: TGTGCCAGCAGTTATCGGCAGGTTTCCTACGAGCAGTACTTC

D: TRBD1
size: -
J: TRBJ2-7
V: TRBV10-3
CDR3: CAISEDETGRYEQYF
DNA: TGTGCCATCAGTGAGGATGAGACAGGGCGGTACGAGCAGTACTTC

D: -
size: -
J: TRBJ2-6
V: TRBV29-1
CDR3: CSVWTDLSSGANVLTF
DNA: TGCAGCGTCTGGACAGATCTGAGCTCTGGGGCCAACGTCCTGACTTTC

D: -
size: -
J: TRBJ2-2
V: TRBV15
CDR3: CATSSQPYAGELFF
DNA: TGTGCCACCAGCTCTCAGCCCTATGCCGGGGAGCTGTTTTTT

D: -
size: -
J: TRBJ1-4
V: TRBV11-3
CDR3: CASSLRSGAANEKLFF
DNA: TGTGCCAGCAGCCTACGCTCAGGGGCGGCTAATGAAAAACTGTTTTTT

D: -
size: -
J: TRBJ1-6
V: TRBV7-8
CDR3: CASSLLEFSPLHF
DNA: TGTGCCAGCAGCTTGTTGGAGTTTTCACCCCTCCACTTT

D: -
size: -
J: TRBJ2-3
V: TRBV6-1
CDR3: CASRTFPDTQYF
DNA: TGTGCCAGCAGAACTTTCCCCGATACGCAGTATTTT

D: -
size: -
J: TRBJ1-4
V: TRBV25-1
CDR3: CASRQAHEKLFF
DNA: TGTGCCAGCAGACAGGCCCATGAAAAACTGTTTTTT

D: -
size: few
J: TRBJ2-1
V: TRBV19
CDR3: CASSIGREQFF
DNA: TGTGCCAGTAGTATCGGGCGGGAGCAGTTCTTC

D: -
size: -
J: TRBJ1-1
V: TRBV7-9
CDR3: CASSSEGGYTEAFF
DNA: TGTGCCAGCAGCTCGGAGGGGGGATACACTGAAGCTTTCTTT

D: TRBD1
size: -
J: TRBJ2-1
V: TRBV11-2
CDR3: CASNSGGAGNEQFF
DNA: TGTGCCAGCAACTCAGGGGGCGCGGGTAATGAGCAGTTCTTC

D: -
size: -
J: TRBJ2-6
V: TRBV28
CDR3: CASSLWGSGANVLTF
DNA: TGTGCCAGCAGTTTATGGGGGTCTGGGGCCAACGTCCTGACTTTC

D: -
size: few
J: TRBJ1-3
V: TRBV11-2
CDR3: CASSSSGSSGNTIYF
DNA: TGTGCCAGCAGCTCATCAGGAAGCTCTGGAAACACCATATATTTT

D: TRBD2
size: -
J: TRBJ2-1
V: TRBV4-2
CDR3: CASSPGTTKGLAGVLVARDEQFF
DNA: TGTGCCAGCAGCCCAGGGACGACCAAAGGACTAGCGGGAGTTTTAGTGGCACGCGATGAGCAGTTCTTC